Each of the 26 T cell receptor beta chains below was sequenced from the same sample in a study of CD4 T cells in relation to SARS-CoV-2 and coronaviruses. The unexposed donors gave CD4+ T cells in about 2011-2019, prior to COVID-19. The cells were cultured for about ten days before CD4+ T cells were isolated. No antigen has been assigned to these receptors. Method: immunoSEQ multiplex PCR; TCRdb's copy keeps in-frame clones and lacks some. The sample holds fewer than 20,000 clones, about 70% seen once. Sequences were obtained from CD4+ T cells from PBMCs, cultured in vitro. All receptors derive from a human donor in good health.

This chain joins TRBV11-3 and TRBJ2-1; weak D call: TRBD2 (7 bases). V lost 2 bases to trimming and J lost 7 bases, with 15 bases between them. CDR3 size: 15 residues. CDR1 is SGHNT, CDR2 YENEEA, per germline. CDR3: CASSLSAGAGNEQFF. In DNA, the CDR3 is TGTGCCAGCAGCTTAAGCGCGGGGGCGGGAAATGAGCAGTTCTTC.

This chain links TRBV12-5 with TRBJ2-7; D is possibly TRBD2 (5 bases). From germline, CDR1 is LGHNT and CDR2 FRNRAP. This CDR3 is built from 13 residues. The ends were cut back, 3 bases at V and 6 bases at J, with 12 bases in the middle. Here the CDR3 reads CASGLREISEQYF. In nucleotides, the CDR3 is TGTGCTAGTGGTTTAAGGGAGATCTCCGAGCAGTACTTC.

The table lists this clone with a few counts. Here the CDR3 reads CASSQGVNYGYTF. In DNA form, the CDR3 reads TGTGCCAGCAGTCAAGGGGTGAACTATGGCTACACCTTC. The rearrangement links TRBV5-6 to TRBJ1-2, with D perhaps TRBD1 (5 bases). The CDR3 is 13 amino acids. Trimming stripped 5 bases from V and 2 bases from J, with 10 bases between. Germline V lookup: CDR1 SGHDT, CDR2 YYEEEE.

The chain is built from TRBV4-2 and TRBJ1-3, with TRBD1 as a possible D gene (6 bases). Per the germline V gene, CDR1 is LGHNA and CDR2 is YNFKEQ. V was cut by 1 base and J by 2 bases, with 24 bases left in between. The CDR3 consists of 20 residues. CDR3 nucleotide sequence: TGTGCCAGCAGCCAAGGGAAATCCGGGGGCGTCACCCGACCTGGAAACACCATATATTTT. Translated, it gives CASSQGKSGGVTRPGNTIYF.

V and J are TRBV2 and TRBJ2-1; TRBD2 agrees at 9 bases. The CDR3 extends over 14 amino acids. In germline, CDR1 is SNHLY, CDR2 FYNNEI. V lost 5 bases to trimming and J lost 8 bases; unmatched junction nucleotides: 7. CDR3 DNA sequence: TGTGCCAGCAGTTTGTCTAGCGGGATCGATGAGCAGTTCTTC. Encoded protein: CASSLSSGIDEQFF.

The chain links TRBV7-9 to TRBJ2-5; D remains unclear. Germline lookup yields CDR1 SEHNR and CDR2 FQNEAQ (reference sequence). V shed 3 bases and J shed 1 base, with 9 bases lying between them. The CDR3 has 14 residues. The CDR3 sequence: CASSFLQIQETQYF. DNA for the CDR3: TGTGCCAGCAGCTTCCTGCAGATCCAAGAGACCCAGTACTTC.

The rearrangement uses TRBV5-5 and TRBJ2-5; TRBD2 is a possible D gene (6 bases). The V gene's germline CDR1 is SGHKS and CDR2 YYEKEE (reference sequence). The CDR3 is 13 amino acids. Trimming cost V 2 bases and J 2 bases, with 7 bases left between them. CDR3 sequence reads: CASSFGGQETQYF. CDR3 coding DNA: TGTGCCAGCAGCTTCGGGGGACAAGAGACCCAGTACTTC.

This chain's CDR3 is CASSQDLARSNEQFF. The CDR3 DNA reads as TGTGCCAGCAGCCAAGATCTAGCTAGGAGCAATGAGCAGTTCTTC. The rearrangement joins TRBV14 to TRBJ2-1; tentatively, D is TRBD2 (5 bases). This CDR3 contains 15 residues. Trimming stripped 0 bases from V and 6 bases from J, with 12 bases between. Germline V gives CDR1 SGHDN, CDR2 FVKESK.

This clone was observed a few times. V gene TRBV18 combines with J gene TRBJ2-2; no clear D gene. This CDR3 is built from 16 residues. Trimming cost V 3 bases and J 0 bases, with 11 bases left between them. Germline CDR1 is KGHSH and CDR2 is LQKENI. The CDR3 bases are TGTGCCAGCTCACCTACAGACACCGCGAACACCGGGGAGCTGTTTTTT. This gives the protein CASSPTDTANTGELFF.

The J gene is TRBJ1-5, the V gene TRBV24-1; D remains ambiguous. From germline, CDR1 is KGHDR and CDR2 SFDVKD. This CDR3 region has 13 residues. The ends were cut back, 4 bases at V and 2 bases at J, with 5 bases in the middle. CDR3 protein: CATSDMGNQPQHF. The CDR3 DNA reads as TGTGCCACCAGTGACATGGGCAATCAGCCCCAGCATTTT.

J is TRBJ2-3 and V is TRBV19; 8 bases align to TRBD1. The V gene's germline CDR1 is LNHDA and CDR2 SQIVND (reference sequence). The V segment lost 5 bases and the J segment 8 bases; nucleotides outside the gene matches: 9. The CDR3 runs 14 residues. The CDR3 DNA reads as TGTGCCAGTAGTCCCGGACAGGGCGTGCCTACGCAGTATTTT. Its translation: CASSPGQGVPTQYF.

The rearrangement uses TRBV10-2 and TRBJ1-1, with D unclear. Looked up from germline, CDR1 is WSHSY and CDR2 is SAAADI. V lost 4 bases, J lost 0 bases, and 3 bases lay in between. The CDR3 has 12 amino acids. The CDR3 DNA follows: TGCGCCAGCAGTGGCGTGAACACTGAAGCTTTCTTT. As protein: CASSGVNTEAFF.

This clone was observed a handful of times. The chain recombines TRBV5-1 with TRBJ2-7; 7 nucleotides agree with TRBD2. With 0 bases clipped from V and 2 bases from J, the junction kept 5 bases outside the gene matches. This CDR3 has 15 amino acids. The germline gives CDR1 SGHRS, CDR2 YFSETQ. The CDR3 sequence is CASSLGGTNAYEQYF. CDR3 bases: TGCGCCAGCAGCTTGGGCGGGACTAACGCCTACGAGCAGTACTTC.

The chain couples TRBV5-1 to TRBJ2-7, with D possibly being TRBD1 (6 bases). There are 14 residues in the CDR3. V was shortened by 1 base and J by 8 bases, with 16 bases between the two germline ends. CDR1 is SGHRS and CDR2 is YFSETQ in the germline V gene. CDR3: CASSLRSSQGQQYF. The CDR3 DNA reads TGCGCCAGCAGCTTGCGGTCTAGCCAGGGGCAGCAGTACTTC.

The V and J genes are TRBV7-2 and TRBJ2-7, with D maybe TRBD2 (7 bases). This CDR3 comprises 15 residues. The germline V and J ends were trimmed by 5 bases and 2 bases, with 16 bases remaining between them. Germline V lookup: CDR1 SGHTA, CDR2 FQGNSA. CDR3 DNA sequence: TGTGCCAGCAGCCCCCAGGGGCTAGCGGCCTACGAGCAGTACTTC. This sequence encodes CASSPQGLAAYEQYF.

This clone showed up just a few times. CDR3 bases: TGTGCCAGCAGCTTCGGAACCGAGAACACCGGGGAGCTGTTTTTT. This encodes CASSFGTENTGELFF. The chain recombines TRBV5-5 with TRBJ2-2; no definite D call. V lost 2 bases and J lost 1, with 9 bases in between. The CDR3 sequence is 15 residues long. From germline, CDR1 is SGHKS and CDR2 YYEKEE (reference sequence).

The chain combines TRBV3-1 (or the pseudogene TRBV3-2) with TRBJ2-1; TRBD2 matches at 7 bases. CDR3 length: 15 residues. J was trimmed by 8 bases and V by 1 base; bases with no gene match: 8. The germline V gene has CDR1 LGHDT and CDR2 YNNKEL (reference sequence). The CDR3 DNA reads as TGTGCCAGCAGCCAAGTCGGGAGGTCGGGCGATGAGCAGTTCTTC. Translation: CASSQVGRSGDEQFF.

The chain recombines TRBV19 with TRBJ2-4; 7 bases match TRBD2. Germline assignment: CDR1 LNHDA and CDR2 SQIVND (reference sequence). After removal of 3 bases from V and 0 bases from J, the junction contained 5 bases not matched to a gene. There are 16 residues in the CDR3. The CDR3 protein is CASSIGWEGAKNIQYF. In DNA, the CDR3 is TGTGCCAGTAGTATTGGGTGGGAGGGAGCCAAAAACATTCAGTACTTC. The complete variable domain, with remaining parts taken from reference TRBV19 and TRBJ2-4, reads DGGITQSPKYLFRKEGQNVTLSCEQNLNHDAMYWYRQDPGQGLRLIYYSQIVNDFQKGDIAEGYSVSREKKESFPLTVTSAQKNPTAFYLCASSIGWEGAKNIQYFGAGTRLSVL.

This clone was observed once. This chain uses TRBV3-1 (or the pseudogene TRBV3-2) with TRBJ2-3; TRBD1 matches at 8 bases. The CDR3 contains 15 residues. J lost 4 bases, V lost 4 bases, and 7 bases had no gene match. Germline-derived CDR1 and CDR2 are LGHDT and YNNKEL (reference sequence). CDR3 sequence reads: CASSPRGQVSDTQYF. The CDR3 DNA follows: TGTGCCAGCAGCCCTCGGGGACAGGTATCAGATACGCAGTATTTT.

V gene TRBV21-1 combines with J gene TRBJ2-1; TRBD2 was called by the table and not checked on the DNA. TRBV21-1 is flagged as a pseudogene. The CDR3 has 13 residues. CDR3 residues: CASSKETGNEQFF. CDR3 sequence (DNA): TGTGCCAGCAGCAAAGAGACTGGGAATGAGCAGTTCTTC.

The genes are TRBV6-2 or TRBV6-3 and TRBJ2-7, with a weak D call TRBD1 (5 bases). Germline V gives CDR1 MNHEY, CDR2 SVGEGT. Trimming cost V 5 bases and J 7 bases, with 18 bases left between them. The CDR3 loop spans 14 amino acids. For the CDR3, the DNA is TGTGCCAGCAGTACTCCGGACAAACTCCTGGAGCAGTACTTC. Protein: CASSTPDKLLEQYF.

The chain carries TRBV5-4 and TRBJ2-5; D is unresolved. Trimming left V 3 bases short and J 2 bases short, with 5 bases between. There are 12 residues in the CDR3. CDR1 and CDR2 (germline): SGHNT, YYREEE (reference sequence). The CDR3 DNA reads TGTGCCAGCAGCTATTCACAAGAGACCCAGTACTTC. Its protein product is CASSYSQETQYF.

V usage is TRBV11-3 and J usage is TRBJ2-1; TRBD1 might be the D (5 bases). V lost 5 bases, J lost 0 bases, and 14 bases lay in between. The germline V gene has CDR1 SGHNT and CDR2 YENEEA. This CDR3 is 16 amino acids long. The CDR3 DNA is TGTGCCAGCAGCCCTTGGGGTGACAGCTCCTACAATGAGCAGTTCTTC. The encoded protein is CASSPWGDSSYNEQFF.

The chain has TRBV12-3 or TRBV12-4 and TRBJ1-2; 8 nucleotides align to TRBD1. The length of the CDR3 is 13 residues. J lost 9 bases, V lost 6 bases, and 9 bases had no gene match. Written as DNA, the CDR3 is TGTGCCAGCAGCCCGGGACAGGACAGGTGCTACACCTTC. Its translation: CASSPGQDRCYTF.

V is TRBV6-1 and J is TRBJ1-2, with a tentative D call TRBD1 (6 bases). V lost 4 bases to trimming and J lost 2 bases, with 17 bases between them. There are 16 residues in the CDR3. Germline V gives CDR1 MNHNS, CDR2 SASEGT. This CDR3 is CASSAHGRTANYGYTF. CDR3 sequence (DNA): TGTGCCAGCAGTGCCCACGGACGGACAGCCAACTATGGCTACACCTTC.

This rearrangement joins TRBV19 to TRBJ2-1; 16 nucleotides match TRBD2. The V gene's germline CDR1 is LNHDA and CDR2 SQIVND (reference sequence). The ends lost 0 bases at V and 2 bases at J; junction bases unmatched: 7. The CDR3 runs to 20 residues. The CDR3: CASSIEAGLAGGFAYNEQFF. The CDR3 coding sequence is TGTGCCAGTAGTATAGAGGCGGGACTAGCGGGAGGGTTTGCCTACAATGAGCAGTTCTTC. Using reference TRBV19 and TRBJ2-1 for the parts outside the CDR3, the full variable domain is DGGITQSPKYLFRKEGQNVTLSCEQNLNHDAMYWYRQDPGQGLRLIYYSQIVNDFQKGDIAEGYSVSREKKESFPLTVTSAQKNPTAFYLCASSIEAGLAGGFAYNEQFFGPGTRLTVL.